One sample yielded the 30 T cell receptor beta chains listed below, sequenced in a study of breast tumors, draining lymph nodes, adjacent tissues. The lymph nodes were axillary draining lymph nodes from breast cancer patients. TCRdb re-derived calls from the multiplex PCR reads in MiXCR, one entry per CDR3 protein. The sample yields roughly 120,000 distinct CDR3 sequences, 15% to 20% seen once. The specimen sequenced was axillary lymph node tissue. The receptors were gathered from a female donor with breast cancer. Some clones in this sample may be carry-over from other donors' samples.

A remark on this clonotype: The final CDR3 position lacks the conserved phenylalanine or tryptophan, pointing to a likely read error. The DNA is omitted, as the CDR3 cannot be located on it reliably, and the CDR3 follows TCRdb's listing. The V call is TRBV7-3, the J call TRBJ2-5; the table's TRBD1 call for D was not verified on the DNA. The germline V gene encodes CDR1 SGHTA and CDR2 FQGTGA. The CDR3 length equals 15 residues, ends included. The CDR3 sequence is CASSLTGGAGETLYS.

The V and J genes are TRBV27 and TRBJ2-7; D is uncertain. CDR3 length: 12 amino acids. V lost 4 bases, J lost 6 bases, and 10 bases lay in between. Germline V CDR1 and CDR2: MNHEY, SMNVEV (reference sequence). CDR3 DNA: TGTGCCAGCAGTTCCTCTAAGGGCGAGCAGTACTTC. Amino acid sequence: CASSSSKGEQYF.

This clonotype was recorded many times. The chain is built from TRBV5-1 and TRBJ2-3, with 10 bases matching TRBD1. Germline lookup yields CDR1 SGHRS and CDR2 YFSETQ. The J segment lost 2 bases and the V segment lost 2 bases, leaving 2 bases of the junction unmatched. The CDR3 is made up of 15 amino acids. The CDR3 here is CASSLGTGVTDTQYF. The DNA for the CDR3 is TGCGCCAGCAGCTTAGGGACAGGGGTCACAGATACGCAGTATTTT.

This clonotype appeared many times. This sequence joins TRBV6-5 and TRBJ1-3, with 8 positions matching TRBD1. Germline V CDR1 and CDR2: MNHEY, SVGAGI. The V and J ends lost 6 bases and 2 bases, in that order; junction bases with no gene match: 6. The CDR3 contains 15 residues. Written as DNA, the CDR3 is TGTGCCAGCAGCCGAACCAGGGGGCCTGGAAACACCATATATTTT. It translates to CASSRTRGPGNTIYF.

This clonotype has a count of ten or more. V gene TRBV20-1 combines with J gene TRBJ1-2; D might be TRBD1 (6 bases). Germline V lookup: CDR1 DFQATT, CDR2 SNEGSKA (reference sequence). The CDR3 is 15 residues long. The V and J ends lost 2 bases and 4 bases respectively, with 17 bases between them. CDR3 bases: TGCAGTGCTAGAAACGCAGGGGTGGAGAGCTATGGCTACACCTTC. Amino acids: CSARNAGVESYGYTF.

This clonotype was counted at least ten times. The rearrangement joins TRBV2 to TRBJ2-7; 8 bases are shared with TRBD2. After removal of 3 bases from V and 3 bases from J, the junction contained 4 bases not matched to a gene. Germline assignment: CDR1 SNHLY and CDR2 FYNNEI. The CDR3 runs to 14 residues. DNA of the CDR3: TGTGCCAGCAGTGATTCGGGGGGGCTCTACGAGCAGTACTTC. Translating gives CASSDSGGLYEQYF.

This clonotype occurred many times. The gene calls are TRBV5-1 and TRBJ2-7; D unclear. Germline V lookup: CDR1 SGHRS, CDR2 YFSETQ. This CDR3 has 14 residues. Between the trimmed V and J ends, which lost 2 bases and 2 bases, there was a span of 11 bases. CDR3 in DNA: TGCGCCAGCAGCTTCTCCGGTGCGACCTACGAGCAGTACTTC. Protein: CASSFSGATYEQYF.

This clonotype showed up many times. The chain couples TRBV7-9 to TRBJ2-7; D uncertain. The germline CDR1 and CDR2 sequences are SEHNR and FQNEAQ (reference sequence). This CDR3 contains 12 residues. Trimming took off 2 bases at V and 0 bases at J, with 2 bases between the two ends. The CDR3 region has the DNA TGTGCCAGCAGCTTAAACTCCTACGAGCAGTACTTC. This sequence encodes CASSLNSYEQYF. The entire variable domain, with the rest obtained from reference TRBV7-9 and TRBJ2-7, is as follows: DTGVSQNPRHKITKRGQNVTFRCDPISEHNRLYWYRQTLGQGPEFLTYFQNEAQLEKSRLLSDRFSAERPKGSFSTLEIQRTEQGDSAMYLCASSLNSYEQYFGPGTRLTVT.

In its sample, this clonotype was seen many times. The rearrangement uses TRBV19 and TRBJ1-6; 7 nucleotides line up with TRBD1. Germline V lookup: CDR1 LNHDA, CDR2 SQIVND (reference sequence). This CDR3 contains 15 residues. With V trimmed by 7 bases and J by 7 bases, 10 bases remained unmatched. This chain's CDR3 is CASTQPGQRNSPLHF. In nucleotides, the CDR3 is TGTGCCAGTACCCAGCCGGGACAGCGAAATTCACCCCTCCACTTT. Filled out from reference TRBV19 and TRBJ1-6, the complete variable domain reads DGGITQSPKYLFRKEGQNVTLSCEQNLNHDAMYWYRQDPGQGLRLIYYSQIVNDFQKGDIAEGYSVSREKKESFPLTVTSAQKNPTAFYLCASTQPGQRNSPLHFGNGTRLTVT.

This clonotype has a count of ten or more. The chain is built from TRBV9 and TRBJ2-2; 8 bases match TRBD1. The CDR3 has 17 residues. The V gene's germline CDR1 is SGDLS and CDR2 YYNGEE. V gave up 2 bases and J gave up 4 bases; unmatched junction bases: 10. CDR3 sequence: CASSVTPQGAITGELFF. CDR3 nucleotides: TGTGCCAGCAGCGTTACGCCCCAGGGGGCGATCACCGGGGAGCTGTTTTTT.

This clonotype occurred a few times. A much larger clone differs by one base, so this may be a read error. V usage is TRBV5-8 and J usage is TRBJ1-5; 8 nucleotides match TRBD1. The V gene's germline CDR1 is SGHTS and CDR2 YDEGEE. J gave up 9 bases and V 3 bases, and 20 bases lay outside the gene matches. This CDR3 region has 18 residues. In DNA form, the CDR3 reads TGTGCCAGCAGCTCATACGCCGGACAGGGAGCGTCCTCGAGGCCCCAGCATTTT. Residues: CASSSYAGQGASSRPQHF. The full variable domain, completed using reference TRBV5-8 and TRBJ1-5, is EAGVTQSPTHLIKTRGQQATLRCSPISGHTSVYWYQQALGLGLQFLLWYDEGEERNRGNFPPRFSGRQFPNYSSELNVNALELEDSALYLCASSSYAGQGASSRPQHFGDGTRLSIL.

Ten or more counts support this clonotype. The chain links TRBV27 to TRBJ2-1, with TRBD1 matching over 7 bases. CDR3 size: 14 residues. Germline assignment: CDR1 MNHEY and CDR2 SMNVEV (reference sequence). The trim removed 8 bases at V and 6 bases at J, leaving 10 bases unmatched. In nucleotides, the CDR3 is TGTGCCAGCCGACAGGGATTAGTGTCCAATGAGCAGTTCTTC. Protein product: CASRQGLVSNEQFF.

This clonotype was recorded only once. The rearrangement links TRBV12-3 or TRBV12-4 to TRBJ1-1; D perhaps matches TRBD1 (5 bases). Deletions cut 3 bases from V and 2 bases from J, with 7 bases between. This CDR3 spans 13 amino acids. The CDR3 loop reads CASSFGGNTEAFF. CDR3 in DNA: TGTGCCAGCAGTTTTGGGGGTAACACTGAAGCTTTCTTT.

Regarding this clonotype: A much larger clone lies a single base off, so this may be a read error. This sequence joins TRBV19 and TRBJ2-6; the D gene is possibly TRBD1 (5 bases). The CDR3 sequence is 17 residues long. CDR1 is LNHDA, CDR2 SQIVND, per germline (reference sequence). DNA of the CDR3: TGTGCCAGTAGTCCCCTCAGGACAAACTCTGGGGCCAACATCCTGACTTTC. This encodes CASSPLRTNSGANILTF.

This clonotype came up once. This may stem from a read error, because a much larger clone lies one nucleotide away. In DNA, the CDR3 is TGTACTAGTGGTTTGGCGGTCGAGTTGGGGTCCTACACCTTC. This translates into CTSGLAVELGSYTF. The V gene is TRBV12-5, the J gene TRBJ1-2, with D hard to call. CDR1 is LGHNT, CDR2 FRNRAP, per germline. The CDR3 runs 14 residues.

The table lists this clonotype with a few counts. Written as DNA, the CDR3 is TGTGCCAGCTCAGGGTACAATCAGCCCCAGCATTTT. Translating gives CASSGYNQPQHF. The chain combines TRBV18 with TRBJ1-5; D gene uncertain. The germline CDR1 and CDR2 sequences are KGHSH and LQKENI. CDR3 size: 12 residues. The V end was cut by 5 bases, the J end by 3 bases, with 5 bases between.

This clonotype was detected ten times or more. The rearrangement links TRBV5-5 to TRBJ2-7; D not resolved. The V end was cut by 0 bases, the J end by 0 bases, with 7 bases between. The CDR3 runs to 14 residues. Germline loops: CDR1 SGHKS, CDR2 YYEKEE (reference sequence). The CDR3 loop reads CASSLGLGSYEQYF. Written as DNA, the CDR3 is TGTGCCAGCAGCTTGGGACTGGGCTCCTACGAGCAGTACTTC.

This clonotype was found many times. This chain joins TRBV10-3 and TRBJ2-7, with 8 bases matching TRBD2. Germline V gene lookup returns CDR1 ENHRY and CDR2 SYGVKD. The CDR3 loop spans 13 amino acids. Germline trimming cut 5 bases from V and 6 bases from J; bases unmatched to any gene: 6. Here the CDR3 reads CAISSGSGLEQYF. The CDR3 nucleotides read TGTGCCATCAGTAGCGGGAGTGGTCTCGAGCAGTACTTC.

This clonotype came up many times. The J gene is TRBJ2-5, the V gene TRBV9, with no clear D. This CDR3 region has 13 residues. The V end lost 0 bases, the J end lost 1 base, and 4 bases lay between the germline ends. The germline gives CDR1 SGDLS, CDR2 YYNGEE. The CDR3 bases are TGTGCCAGCAGCGTAGTCTCCCAAGAGACCCAGTACTTC. Protein sequence: CASSVVSQETQYF.

As concerns this clonotype: A much more abundant neighbour one base away suggests this may be a read error. The chain uses TRBV5-8 and TRBJ1-2; 7 bases map to TRBD1. This CDR3 has 12 residues. Germline V gene lookup returns CDR1 SGHTS and CDR2 YDEGEE. The CDR3 coding sequence is TGTGCCAGCTCCTATGAGGGAGGGGGCTGCACCTTC. It encodes CASSYEGGGCTF. Full variable domain (outside the CDR3, taken from reference TRBV5-8 and TRBJ1-2): EAGVTQSPTHLIKTRGQQATLRCSPISGHTSVYWYQQALGLGLQFLLWYDEGEERNRGNFPPRFSGRQFPNYSSELNVNALELEDSALYLCASSYEGGGCTFGSGTRLTVV.

This clonotype is a singleton in its sample. The chain links TRBV7-8 to TRBJ1-5; D perhaps matches TRBD1 (5 bases). In germline, CDR1 is SGHVS, CDR2 FQNEAQ. This CDR3 has 18 amino acids. V lost 2 bases, J lost 3 bases, and 20 bases lay in between. The CDR3 DNA sequence: TGTGCCAGCAGCTTACATGGGGTGAGGGGAAGCATCAATCAGCCCCAGCATTTT. Amino acids: CASSLHGVRGSINQPQHF.

A remark on this clonotype: This may be a read error: a much more frequent sequence differs by one nucleotide. The CDR3 spells CASSYAGAETQCF. The DNA for the CDR3 is TGTGCCAGCAGTTATGCGGGGGCAGAGACCCAGTGCTTC. V and J are TRBV6-2 or TRBV6-3 and TRBJ2-5, with D maybe TRBD2 (7 bases). The germline gives CDR1 MNHEY, CDR2 SVGEGT. This CDR3 region has 13 residues.

The table lists this clonotype with many counts. The V gene is TRBV7-3, the J gene TRBJ2-1; 7 positions match TRBD1. The ends lost 5 bases at V and 2 bases at J; junction bases unmatched: 9. Germline V gene sequence: CDR1 SGHTA, CDR2 FQGTGA. This CDR3 is built from 16 residues. For the CDR3, the DNA is TGTGCCAGCAGCAGGGGGACAGCCATTCCCTACAATGAGCAGTTCTTC. It yields the protein CASSRGTAIPYNEQFF.

This clonotype has at least ten counts. The chain carries TRBV6-1 and TRBJ2-7, with D perhaps matching TRBD2 (5 bases). The V gene's germline CDR1 is MNHNS and CDR2 SASEGT. Trimming took off 8 bases at V and 4 bases at J, with 9 bases between the two ends. The CDR3 extends over 11 amino acids. The CDR3, as DNA: TGTGCCAGCGAGAGGGATTACGAGCAGTACTTC. Residues: CASERDYEQYF.

This clonotype was counted at least ten times. One end of the junction does not line up with germline, which may come from a read error. The rearrangement uses TRBV11-2 and TRBJ1-6; no clear D gene. From germline, CDR1 is SGHAT and CDR2 FQNNGV. The CDR3 has 14 residues. This CDR3 reads CANSSIGGVSPLHF. CDR3 in DNA: TGTGCCAACAGCTCGATCGGTGGAGTTTCACCCCTCCACTTT.

Comments on this clonotype: This may come from a read error, since a much larger clone is one base off. The J gene is TRBJ2-1, the V gene TRBV4-1, with D uncertain. This CDR3 has 12 residues. In germline, CDR1 is MGHRA, CDR2 YSYEKL. The CDR3 DNA is TGCGCCGGCAGCCGGCAGTACAATGAGCAGTTCTTC. The encoded protein is CAGSRQYNEQFF.

This clonotype has ten or more counts. The V and J genes are TRBV5-1 and TRBJ2-5, with D uncertain. The CDR3 consists of 16 residues. Trimming left V 3 bases short and J 1 base short, with 16 bases between. Germline V gives CDR1 SGHRS, CDR2 YFSETQ. The CDR3 is CASSSDRDPTQETQYF. CDR3 bases: TGCGCCAGCAGCTCCGACCGCGACCCGACCCAAGAGACCCAGTACTTC.

Many counts were recorded for this clonotype. The chain couples TRBV19 to TRBJ2-3, with D uncertain. V lost 5 bases and J lost 0, with 18 bases in between. CDR1 LNHDA and CDR2 SQIVND come from the germline V gene (reference sequence). CDR3 length: 17 residues. The CDR3 loop reads CASSLSLRFASTDTQYF. The CDR3 nucleotides read TGTGCCAGTAGTCTCTCCCTGCGGTTCGCTAGCACAGATACGCAGTATTTT.

This clonotype was counted many times. The CDR3 loop is CASSDGNYGYTF. The CDR3 bases are TGTGCCAGCAGTGATGGTAACTATGGCTACACCTTC. The chain has TRBV7-9 and TRBJ1-2; D not certain. Trimming removed 6 bases from V and 1 base from J, with 6 bases in between. Germline loops: CDR1 SEHNR, CDR2 FQNEAQ (reference sequence). The CDR3 consists of 12 residues.

This clonotype was recorded at least ten times. The CDR3, as DNA: TGCGCCAGCAGTGAAGGCTTTTATGAGCAGTTCTTC. Its protein is CASSEGFYEQFF. The rearrangement joins TRBV10-1 to TRBJ2-1; D is uncertain. V shed 3 bases and J shed 8 bases, with 8 bases lying between them. The length of the CDR3 is 12 residues. Germline-derived CDR1 and CDR2 are WNHNN and SYGVQD (reference sequence).